A single sample gave rise to the 8 T cell receptor beta chains below, sequenced in a study of T-cell reconstitution after alpha-beta-depleted transplantation in children (dated by TCRdb to 2016 to 2017). The receptor library was made with PCR. The listed sequencing device is Illumina HiSeq 2500. Molecular barcoding was employed in the preparation of TCR libraries, with unique molecular identifiers being used to normalize TCRbeta repertoire quantification. The public reads were quality trimmed at Q25 with fastp and then assembled into clones with MiXCR by TCRdb, keeping productive beta chains. Every CDR3 protein is listed once, alongside the most common genes and DNA of its rows. In this sample the table shows 350,000 to 450,000 distinct CDR3 sequences, about 14% of which occur a single time. Clones ranked in the top ten supply about 4% of the sample. The specimen was PBMCs, collected from the stem cell graft. The receptors were sampled from a human donor who donated a stem cell graft to a child with Fanconi anemia.

There are many counts of this clonotype. The genes are TRBV5-1 and TRBJ2-3; either TRBD1 or TRBD2 may fit D (5 bases each). With 2 bases removed from V and 4 bases from J, the gap between germline ends came to 11 bases. CDR3 length equals 14 residues. Germline CDR1 SGHRS, CDR2 YFSETQ. The CDR3 DNA reads as TGCGCCAGCAGCTTCTCCGGGACGGCAGATACGCAGTATTTT. Translated, it gives CASSFSGTADTQYF.

The rearrangement uses TRBV4-3 and TRBJ2-3; TRBD2 agrees at 13 bases. The CDR3 spans 16 residues. The V and J ends lost 0 bases and 8 bases, in that order; junction bases with no gene match: 5. CDR1 and CDR2 (germline): LGHNA, YSLEER. The CDR3 nucleotides read TGCGCCAGCAGCCAAGAAACTAGCGGGGGGGCCGCTACGCAGTATTTT. This encodes CASSQETSGGAATQYF.

This sequence joins TRBV27 and TRBJ2-4; D might be TRBD1 (5 bases). CDR1 is MNHEY, CDR2 SMNVEV, per germline (reference sequence). CDR3 size: 14 residues. V was pared by 5 bases and J by 6 bases, with 14 bases between. The CDR3 DNA sequence: TGTGCCAGCAGTCCATTAGGAAGGGGAAACATTCAGTACTTC. Translated: CASSPLGRGNIQYF.

This clonotype was counted only a few times. The chain recombines TRBV5-6 with TRBJ1-2, with 8 bases aligning to TRBD1. The V and J ends lost 4 bases and 4 bases, in that order; junction bases with no gene match: 6. The CDR3 contains 14 residues. Germline V CDR1 and CDR2: SGHDT, YYEEEE. CDR3 bases: TGTGCCAGCAGCGGACGACAGGGGCTCTATGGCTACACCTTC. Translated: CASSGRQGLYGYTF. The full variable domain, rest sourced from reference TRBV5-6 and TRBJ1-2, is DAGVTQSPTHLIKTRGQQVTLRCSPKSGHDTVSWYQQALGQGPQFIFQYYEEEERQRGNFPDRFSGHQFPNYSSELNVNALLLGDSALYLCASSGRQGLYGYTFGSGTRLTVV.

This clonotype was counted ten times or more. The CDR3 reads CASSQVKGTEAFF. For the CDR3, the DNA is TGTGCCAGCAGCCAAGTCAAAGGGACTGAAGCTTTCTTT. This chain connects TRBV3-1 to TRBJ1-1; the D is unclear. Per the germline V gene, CDR1 is LGHDT and CDR2 is YNNKEL (reference sequence). The V and J ends lost 1 base and 5 bases respectively, with 8 bases between them. The CDR3 totals 13 residues.

The chain has TRBV6-5 and TRBJ2-3, with 10 nucleotides matching TRBD1. The CDR3 runs to 15 residues. The germline CDR1 and CDR2 sequences are MNHEY and SVGAGI. With 1 base clipped from V and 6 bases from J, the junction kept 4 bases outside the gene matches. The CDR3: CASSYLDRGGDTQYF. The CDR3 nucleotides read TGTGCCAGCAGTTACTTGGACAGGGGGGGGGATACGCAGTATTTT.

This clonotype was counted between two and nine times. This chain uses TRBV4-1 with TRBJ2-5; a possible D gene is TRBD2 (5 bases). This CDR3 region has 13 residues. V lost 4 bases and J 5 bases, leaving 11 bases between the germline ends. Germline V gene data show CDR1 as MGHRA and CDR2 as YSYEKL. The CDR3 here is CASSPHGEETQYF. DNA of the CDR3: TGCGCCAGCAGCCCTCACGGGGAGGAGACCCAGTACTTC.

This chain connects TRBV5-1 to TRBJ1-1; D is perhaps TRBD1 (5 bases). Germline V gene lookup returns CDR1 SGHRS and CDR2 YFSETQ. This CDR3 has 15 amino acids. Deletions cut 0 bases from V and 6 bases from J, with 15 bases between. The CDR3: CASSLGGTQVAEAFF. The CDR3, as DNA: TGCGCCAGCAGCTTGGGAGGGACTCAAGTGGCTGAAGCTTTCTTT.